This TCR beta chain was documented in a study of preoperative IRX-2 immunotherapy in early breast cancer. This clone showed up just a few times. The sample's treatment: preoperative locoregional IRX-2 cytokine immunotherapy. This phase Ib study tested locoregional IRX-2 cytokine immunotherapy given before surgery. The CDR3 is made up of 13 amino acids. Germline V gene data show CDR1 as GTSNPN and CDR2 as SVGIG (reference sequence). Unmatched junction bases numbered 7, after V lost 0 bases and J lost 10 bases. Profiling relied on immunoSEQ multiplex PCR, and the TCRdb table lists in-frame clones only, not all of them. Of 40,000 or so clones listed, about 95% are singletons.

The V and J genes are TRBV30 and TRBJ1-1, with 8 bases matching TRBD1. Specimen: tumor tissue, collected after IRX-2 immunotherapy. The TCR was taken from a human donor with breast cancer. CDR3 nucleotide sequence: TGTGCCTGGAGTGTCCGGACAGGGCTAGGAGCTTTCTTT. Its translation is CAWSVRTGLGAFF.